The TCR beta chain described here comes from a study of blood T cell repertoires in COVID-19. Germline V gene data show CDR1 as LGHNA and CDR2 as YNFKEQ. V trimming: 1 base; J trimming: 7 bases; junction bases outside the gene matches: 5. The CDR3 totals 15 residues. The method was immunoSEQ multiplex PCR; TCRdb's version includes in-frame clones alone and lacks a portion of them. Found here are 250,000 to 300,000 clones, roughly nine tenths of them singletons; the top ten hold around 2%. The sequencing input was peripheral blood. The sequence was collected from a man aged 50 to 59 with acute or convalescent COVID-19. The genes are TRBV4-2 and TRBJ1-5; 9 positions agree with TRBD1. The CDR3: CASSQAWTGDQPQHF. DNA for the CDR3: TGTGCCAGCAGCCAAGCGTGGACAGGGGACCAGCCCCAGCATTTT.